Given below is one TCR beta chain in context. The data originate from a study of blood T cell repertoires in COVID-19. The table came from immunoSEQ multiplex PCR; TCRdb's copy has only in-frame clones and leaves some out. The sample lists 250,000 or so clones, over 80% occurring once. The CDR3 length is 16 residues. Germline V lookup: CDR1 SGHAT, CDR2 FQNNGV. V lost 7 bases, J lost 6 bases, and 12 bases stayed unmatched. This TCR was sampled from a woman aged 25 to 39 with acute COVID-19. The chain recombines TRBV11-2 with TRBJ2-2; TRBD1 matches 9 bases. The sample taken for sequencing was PBMCs or T cells enriched from blood (not recorded which). The CDR3 region has the DNA TGTGCCAGCACCAGATGGGACAGGGTTGGGTCCGGGGAGCTGTTTTTT. It specifies CASTRWDRVGSGELFF.